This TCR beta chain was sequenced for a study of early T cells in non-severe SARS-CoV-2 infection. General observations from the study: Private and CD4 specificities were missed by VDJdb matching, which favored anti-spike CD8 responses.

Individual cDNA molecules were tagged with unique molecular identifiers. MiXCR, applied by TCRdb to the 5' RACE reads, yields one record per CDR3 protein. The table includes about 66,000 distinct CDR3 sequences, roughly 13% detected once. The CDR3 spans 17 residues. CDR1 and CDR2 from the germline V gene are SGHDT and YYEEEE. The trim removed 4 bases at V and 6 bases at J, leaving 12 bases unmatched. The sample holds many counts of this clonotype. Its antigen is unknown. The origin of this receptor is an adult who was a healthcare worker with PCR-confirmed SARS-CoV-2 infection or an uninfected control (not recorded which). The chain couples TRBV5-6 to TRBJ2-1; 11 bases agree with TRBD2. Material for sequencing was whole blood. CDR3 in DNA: TGTGCCAGCAGCGAGGCGACTAGCGGGAAACGGGTCAATGAGCAGTTCTTC. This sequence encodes CASSEATSGKRVNEQFF.